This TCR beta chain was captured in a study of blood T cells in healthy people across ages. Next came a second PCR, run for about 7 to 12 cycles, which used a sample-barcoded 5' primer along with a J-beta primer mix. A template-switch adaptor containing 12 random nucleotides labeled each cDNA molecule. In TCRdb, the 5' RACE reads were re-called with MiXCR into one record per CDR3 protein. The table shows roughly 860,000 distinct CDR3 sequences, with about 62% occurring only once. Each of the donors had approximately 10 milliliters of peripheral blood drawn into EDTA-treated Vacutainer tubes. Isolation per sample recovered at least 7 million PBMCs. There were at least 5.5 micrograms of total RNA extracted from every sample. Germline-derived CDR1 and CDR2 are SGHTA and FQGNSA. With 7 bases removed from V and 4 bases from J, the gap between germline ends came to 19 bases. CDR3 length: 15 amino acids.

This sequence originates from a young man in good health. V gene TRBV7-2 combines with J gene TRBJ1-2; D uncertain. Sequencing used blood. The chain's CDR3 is CASNPPGGQIYGYTF. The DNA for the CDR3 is TGTGCCAGCAACCCGCCTGGAGGGCAGATCTATGGCTACACCTTC.